This T cell receptor beta chain was sequenced for a study of CXCR3-negative and CXCR3-positive naive CD8 T cells. Study overall: Per-library TRB read counts averaged about 1.5 +/- 0.3 million, adding up to around 130 million in total. Study conclusions and caveats: Both naive subsets, CXCR3-negative and CXCR3-positive, displayed similar TRBV-TRBJ usage, unlike memory cells. Diversity proved comparably high across both naive subsets and much lower in memory CD8+ cells. Most assays were run on fresh PBMCs (CXCR3 expression partially decreased after cryopreservation).

Libraries were UMI-labeled 5' RACE TRB cDNA. Reanalyzing the 5' RACE reads, TCRdb keeps one entry per CDR3 protein, without DNA. Recorded for this sample: about 40,000 distinct CDR3 sequences. Note on this clonotype: Its specificity is unknown.

Germline CDR1 and CDR2: MDHEN and SYDVKM. The CDR3 is 17 residues long. The sequenced sample consisted of memory CD8+ T cells from blood. The gene calls are TRBV28 and TRBJ1-5; TCRdb gives TRBD1 as the D gene, but with no DNA this cannot be confirmed. This receptor was obtained from a human donor in good health. Some clones in this sample may be carry-over from other donors' samples. The CDR3 is CASSLLLGTGGVEPQHF.